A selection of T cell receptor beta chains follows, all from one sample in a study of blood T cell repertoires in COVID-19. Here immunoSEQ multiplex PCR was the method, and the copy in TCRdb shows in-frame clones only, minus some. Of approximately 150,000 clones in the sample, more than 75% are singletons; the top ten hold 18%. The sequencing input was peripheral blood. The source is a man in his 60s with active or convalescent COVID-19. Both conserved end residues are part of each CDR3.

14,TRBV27,CASSPVGGPYGYTF
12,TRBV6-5,CASSWAGYGYTF
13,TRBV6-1,CASSEQPGTEAFF
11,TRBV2,CASSDGGGYTF
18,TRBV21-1,CASSKAPGGSSFPDGYTF
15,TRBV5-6,CASSLGQGTGNTIYF
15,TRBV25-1,CASSRTRGSGNTIYF
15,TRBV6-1,CASSDGTGDATEAFF
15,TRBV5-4,CASSPRTSGSDEQYF
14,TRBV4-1,CASSQDPPPGTQYF
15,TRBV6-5,CASSLLAGGGDEQFF
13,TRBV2,CASMDRGGYGYTF
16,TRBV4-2,CASSRYGLSSTDTQYF
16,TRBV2,CASSLVPGQGAGGYTF
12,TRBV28,CASSLLAGENDF
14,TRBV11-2,CASSTGQGAYGYTF
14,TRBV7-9,CASSLVYRGTEAFF
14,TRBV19,CASTRQGRNEKLFF
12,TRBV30,CAWSGANYGYTF
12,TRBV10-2,CASMRQEDGYTF
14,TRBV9,CASSAPHRGDEQFF
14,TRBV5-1,CASSLDRTNYGYTF
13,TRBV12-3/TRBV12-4,CASSPRLTNGYTF
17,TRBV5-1,CASSYPGASGASDTQYF
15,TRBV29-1,CSVDWGGAFTDTQYF
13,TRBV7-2,CASSLTGGQPQHF
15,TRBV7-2,CASSWTSRPNYGYTF
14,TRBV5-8,CASSLAGGRTEAFF
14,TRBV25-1,CASSRPSGGNEQFF